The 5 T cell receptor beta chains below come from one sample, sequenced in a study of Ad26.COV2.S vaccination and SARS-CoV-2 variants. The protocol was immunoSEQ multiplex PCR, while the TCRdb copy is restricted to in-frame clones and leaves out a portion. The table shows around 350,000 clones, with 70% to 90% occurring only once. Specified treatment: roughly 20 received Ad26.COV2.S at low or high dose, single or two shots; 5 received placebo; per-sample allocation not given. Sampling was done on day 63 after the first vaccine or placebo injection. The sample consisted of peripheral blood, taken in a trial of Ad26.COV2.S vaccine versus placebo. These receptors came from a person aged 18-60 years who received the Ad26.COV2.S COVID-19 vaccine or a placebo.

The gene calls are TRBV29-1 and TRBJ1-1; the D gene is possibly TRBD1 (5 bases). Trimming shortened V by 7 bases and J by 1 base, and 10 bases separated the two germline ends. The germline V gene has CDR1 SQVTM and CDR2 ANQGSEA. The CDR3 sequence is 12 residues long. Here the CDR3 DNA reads TGCAGCGGGCACGGGGCGAACACTGAAGCTTTCTTT. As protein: CSGHGANTEAFF.

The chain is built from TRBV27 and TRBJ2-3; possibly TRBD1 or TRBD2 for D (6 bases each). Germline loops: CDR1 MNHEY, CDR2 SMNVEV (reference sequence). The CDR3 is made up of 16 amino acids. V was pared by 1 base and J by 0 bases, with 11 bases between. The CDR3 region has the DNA TGTGCCAGCAGTTTATGGGGGGCCCCCAGCACAGATACGCAGTATTTT. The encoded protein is CASSLWGAPSTDTQYF.

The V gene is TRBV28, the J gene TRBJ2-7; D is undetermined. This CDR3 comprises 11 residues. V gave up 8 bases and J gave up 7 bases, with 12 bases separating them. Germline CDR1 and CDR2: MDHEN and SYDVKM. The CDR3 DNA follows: TGTGCCAGCGGTACTTTCCGGGAGCAGTACTTC. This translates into CASGTFREQYF.

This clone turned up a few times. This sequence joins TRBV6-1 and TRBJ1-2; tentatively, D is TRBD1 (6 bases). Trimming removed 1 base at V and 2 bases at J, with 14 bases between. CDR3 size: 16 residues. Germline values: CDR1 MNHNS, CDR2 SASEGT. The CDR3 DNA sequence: TGTGCCAGCAGTGAAGGACCCCTACAGGGCAACTATGGCTACACCTTC. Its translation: CASSEGPLQGNYGYTF.

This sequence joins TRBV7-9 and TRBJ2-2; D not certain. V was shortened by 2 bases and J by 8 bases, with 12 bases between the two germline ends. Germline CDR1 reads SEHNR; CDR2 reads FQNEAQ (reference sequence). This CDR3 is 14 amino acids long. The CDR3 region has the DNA TGTGCCAGCAGCTTACTCGCTACCGGAGGGGAGCTGTTTTTT. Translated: CASSLLATGGELFF.